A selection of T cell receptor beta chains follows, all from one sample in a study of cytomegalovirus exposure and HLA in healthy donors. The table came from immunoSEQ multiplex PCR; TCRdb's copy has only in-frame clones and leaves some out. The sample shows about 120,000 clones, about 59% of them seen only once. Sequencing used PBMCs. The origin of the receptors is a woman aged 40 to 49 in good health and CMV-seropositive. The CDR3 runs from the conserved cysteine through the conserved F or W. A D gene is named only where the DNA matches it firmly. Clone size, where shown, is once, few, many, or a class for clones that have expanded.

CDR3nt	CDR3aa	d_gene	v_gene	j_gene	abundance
TGTGCCAGCAGTTGGGTCGGGGGCTATGGCTACACCTTC	CASSWVGGYGYTF	.	TRBV28	TRBJ1-2	.
TGTGCCTGTACAGGGTATAGCAATCAGCCCCAGCATTTT	CACTGYSNQPQHF	.	TRBV30	TRBJ1-5	.
TGTGCCAGCAGCCCCGGGACTTACGTAGCCGAGCAGTACTTC	CASSPGTYVAEQYF	.	TRBV9	TRBJ2-7	few
TGTGCCAGCAGCTCGGGACTAGGGGTCGATGAGCAGTTCTTC	CASSSGLGVDEQFF	TRBD2	TRBV6-4	TRBJ2-1	.
TGTGCCAGCAGTGAGCCGGGACAGATGACCTCTGGGGCCAACGTCCTGACTTTC	CASSEPGQMTSGANVLTF	TRBD1	TRBV2	TRBJ2-6	.
TGTGCCAGCAGCTTGGGAATAGCGGGAGAAGAGACCCAGTACTTC	CASSLGIAGEETQYF	TRBD2	TRBV11-2	TRBJ2-5	.
TGTGCCAGCAGCTTTAAGGGAAGTGGGAGTAGAGAGCAGTACTTC	CASSFKGSGSREQYF	.	TRBV5-4	TRBJ2-7	few
TGCGCCAGCAGACCTACCGCGATTAGACAGACTAGCGTGAGGCCCTACAATGAGCAGTTCTTC	CASRPTAIRQTSVRPYNEQFF	TRBD2	TRBV4-1	TRBJ2-1	.
TGTGCCAGCAGTGACAGGGCGGGGGATGGCTACACCTTC	CASSDRAGDGYTF	.	TRBV2	TRBJ1-2	.
TGCGCCAGCAGCCTTAGAGGTGGGACAGGGGAACCTTACGAGCAGTACTTC	CASSLRGGTGEPYEQYF	TRBD1	TRBV4-3	TRBJ2-7	.
TGTGCCAGCAGCTTAAGAGTCACGGGAGCCTACGAGCAGTACTTC	CASSLRVTGAYEQYF	.	TRBV7-6	TRBJ2-7	.
TGTGCCAGCAGCCCGAAGGGGCTAGAGAGCTCCTACAATGAGCAGTTCTTC	CASSPKGLESSYNEQFF	.	TRBV4-2	TRBJ2-1	.
TGCGCCAGCAGCCAAGAACCAGGCCAAGAGACCCAGTACTTC	CASSQEPGQETQYF	.	TRBV4-1	TRBJ2-5	.